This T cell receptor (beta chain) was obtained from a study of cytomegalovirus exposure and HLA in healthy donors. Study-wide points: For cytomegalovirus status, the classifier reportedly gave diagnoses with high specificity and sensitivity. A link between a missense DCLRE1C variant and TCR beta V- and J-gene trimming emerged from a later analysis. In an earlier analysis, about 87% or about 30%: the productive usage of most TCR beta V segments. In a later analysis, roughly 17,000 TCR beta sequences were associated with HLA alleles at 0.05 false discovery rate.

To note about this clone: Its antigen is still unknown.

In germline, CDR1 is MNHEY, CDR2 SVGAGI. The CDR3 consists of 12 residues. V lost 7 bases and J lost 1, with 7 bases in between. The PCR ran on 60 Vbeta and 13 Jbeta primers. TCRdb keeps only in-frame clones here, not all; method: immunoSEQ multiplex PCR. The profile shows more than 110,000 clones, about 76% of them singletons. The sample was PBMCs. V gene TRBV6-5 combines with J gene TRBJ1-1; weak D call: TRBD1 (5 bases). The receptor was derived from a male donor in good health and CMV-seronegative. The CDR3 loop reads CASTGGNTEAFF. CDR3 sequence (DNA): TGTGCCAGCACCGGGGGGAACACTGAAGCTTTCTTT.